This T cell receptor beta chain was captured by sequencing in a study of shared clonotypes between healthy human individuals. As for the study in general: Those who served as donors were two women and three men between the ages of 18 and 49.

Study-wide findings and caveats: Across subsets, estimated richness was generally greater for naive than for memory populations.

This clone was picked up one time. Its antigen is not identified. This CDR3 is built from 19 residues. The germline V gene has CDR1 KGHSH and CDR2 LQKENI. Deletions cut 6 bases from V and 0 bases from J, with 27 bases between. Per the study methods: For the immunoSEQ data, sequences were junction-only without quality scores, so filtering differed. Assay: immunoSEQ multiplex PCR; the TCRdb copy retains only in-frame clones and omits some. From that table come the V and J calls and clone size; the DNA was used to work out D and trimming. The sample lists roughly 680,000 clones, roughly two thirds occurring once.

This TCR was recovered from a woman aged 25 to 39 in good health. The sample comprised memory CD4+ T cells sorted from blood. Documented subset: CD45RA-negative fraction. The V and J genes are TRBV18 and TRBJ2-7; tentative D call: TRBD2 (6 bases). In nucleotides, the CDR3 is TGTGCCAGCTCTTACCGTCTTGGCAGGGCTGCTAGCGACTCCTACGAGCAGTACTTC. This codes for CASSYRLGRAASDSYEQYF.